A single sample is the source of the 22 T cell receptor beta chains below, sequenced in a study of long-term antiretroviral therapy in people with HIV. The assay, immunoSEQ v3.0, was run at survey level. Sequencing used immunoSEQ multiplex PCR; TCRdb keeps in-frame clones, though not all of them. The data show 25,000 to 35,000 clones, with around 84% seen just once and around 4.7% held by the top ten. This material consisted of unsorted PBMCs, taken 0.8 years after starting antiretroviral therapy. The receptors originated from a woman aged 25 to 45 with HIV.

The gene calls are TRBV6-1 and TRBJ1-1; TRBD1 might be the D (5 bases). CDR1 is MNHNS and CDR2 is SASEGT in the germline V gene. This CDR3 has 16 amino acids. V lost 2 bases, J lost 0 bases, and 13 bases lay in between. The CDR3 spells CASSELSRGLNTEAFF. CDR3 nucleotide sequence: TGTGCCAGCAGTGAACTGTCTAGGGGCTTGAACACTGAAGCTTTCTTT.

The chain is built from TRBV6-1 and TRBJ1-1; D is perhaps TRBD1 (5 bases). Between the trimmed V and J ends, which lost 5 bases and 7 bases, there was a span of 14 bases. This CDR3 is built from 13 residues. Germline CDR1 reads MNHNS; CDR2 reads SASEGT. The CDR3 DNA follows: TGTGCCAGCAGTCAGGGTATAGGCCGTGAAGCTTTCTTT. It translates to CASSQGIGREAFF.

The rearrangement uses TRBV5-4 and TRBJ2-7; 10 nucleotides agree with TRBD2. CDR1 and CDR2 from the germline V gene are SGHNT and YYREEE (reference sequence). The CDR3 is 15 amino acids. The V and J ends lost 4 bases and 4 bases, in that order; junction bases with no gene match: 8. The DNA for the CDR3 is TGTGCCAGCAGCCCTGGCCCTAGCGGGGGATACGAGCAGTACTTC. Protein sequence: CASSPGPSGGYEQYF. The whole variable domain, remainder taken from reference TRBV5-4 and TRBJ2-7, is ETGVTQSPTHLIKTRGQQVTLRCSSQSGHNTVSWYQQALGQGPQFIFQYYREEENGRGNFPPRFSGLQFPNYSSELNVNALELDDSALYLCASSPGPSGGYEQYFGPGTRLTVT.

V and J are TRBV9 and TRBJ2-1; the match to TRBD2 covers 7 bases. V was pared by 4 bases and J by 3 bases, with 4 bases of the junction left unmatched. CDR3 length: 14 amino acids. Germline V CDR1 and CDR2: SGDLS, YYNGEE. CDR3 in amino acids: CASSPLASYNEQFF. The CDR3 DNA is TGTGCCAGCAGCCCACTAGCGAGCTACAATGAGCAGTTCTTC.

The chain is built from TRBV5-5 and TRBJ1-1, with D maybe TRBD1 (6 bases). Germline V gives CDR1 SGHKS, CDR2 YYEKEE (reference sequence). The CDR3 runs to 17 residues. V was clipped by 4 bases and J by 1 base, with 20 bases between them. CDR3 sequence: CASSPTRSTGSNTEAFF. The CDR3 DNA reads TGTGCCAGCAGCCCTACACGATCGACAGGTTCGAACACTGAAGCTTTCTTT.

The chain is built from TRBV10-3 and TRBJ2-2, with 16 bases matching TRBD2. Germline values: CDR1 ENHRY, CDR2 SYGVKD. The V gene end was trimmed by 2 bases and the J gene end by 5 bases; junction bases not matched to a gene: 11. There are 20 residues in the CDR3. The chain's CDR3 is CAISEKGLAGGAGRTGELFF. CDR3 DNA: TGTGCCATCAGTGAGAAGGGACTAGCGGGGGGGGCTGGACGGACCGGGGAGCTGTTTTTT.

This sequence joins TRBV7-9 and TRBJ1-1; D call uncertain. CDR3 size: 11 residues. Trimming shortened V by 1 base and J by 3 bases, and 0 bases separated the two germline ends. Germline CDR1 and CDR2: SEHNR and FQNEAQ (reference sequence). CDR3 nucleotides: TGTGCCAGCAGCTTAGACACTGAAGCTTTCTTT. Translated: CASSLDTEAFF.

The rearrangement links TRBV7-3 to TRBJ2-7; D remains ambiguous. Germline CDR1 SGHTA, CDR2 FQGTGA. This CDR3 spans 13 amino acids. Trimming removed 3 bases at V and 0 bases at J, with 6 bases between. CDR3 sequence: CASSLAASYEQYF. Written as DNA, the CDR3 is TGTGCCAGCAGCTTGGCGGCCTCCTACGAGCAGTACTTC.

The rearrangement links TRBV18 to TRBJ2-3, with no clear D. Germline V gives CDR1 KGHSH, CDR2 LQKENI. V gave up 0 bases and J gave up 7 bases, with 8 bases separating them. The length of the CDR3 is 13 residues. The CDR3 region is CASSPPSQNTQYF. The CDR3 DNA follows: TGTGCCAGCTCACCACCGAGTCAGAATACGCAGTATTTT.

This chain links TRBV5-6 with TRBJ1-1; possible D gene TRBD1, 5 bases. CDR1 is SGHDT, CDR2 YYEEEE, per germline. V lost 0 bases and J 4 bases, leaving 25 bases between the germline ends. The CDR3 covers 19 residues. DNA for the CDR3: TGTGCCAGCAGCTTGGCGCCCACGGGGCGCGGGGGATTGGGCACTGAAGCTTTCTTT. Protein sequence: CASSLAPTGRGGLGTEAFF.

The chain uses TRBV2 and TRBJ2-7, with 9 nucleotides matching TRBD1. V shed 4 bases and J 6 bases; nucleotides not matched to a gene: 4. Per germline, CDR1 SNHLY and CDR2 FYNNEI. This CDR3 has 13 amino acids. The CDR3 sequence is CASSVSQGAEQYV. The CDR3 DNA sequence: TGTGCCAGCAGTGTCTCACAGGGGGCCGAGCAGTACGTC.

Here the CDR3 reads CASSLGGAGGVTDTQYF. The CDR3 coding sequence is TGTGCCAGCAGCTTAGGGGGAGCGGGGGGGGTCACAGATACGCAGTATTTT. The chain joins TRBV7-2 to TRBJ2-3; 10 bases fit TRBD2. CDR1 and CDR2 (germline): SGHTA, FQGNSA. There are 17 residues in the CDR3. Trimming at V came to 1 base and at J to 2 bases, leaving 6 bases not matched to a gene.

The CDR3 DNA sequence: TGCGCCAGCAGCTTGAGTTCGGGACAGAACTACGAGCAGTACTTC. It yields the protein CASSLSSGQNYEQYF. The chain recombines TRBV5-1 with TRBJ2-7; 7 bases align to TRBD1. Germline V gene data show CDR1 as SGHRS and CDR2 as YFSETQ. J was trimmed by 3 bases and V by 1 base; bases with no gene match: 7. CDR3 length equals 15 residues.

This rearrangement joins TRBV5-1 to TRBJ2-5; no clear D. The length of the CDR3 is 13 residues. The germline gives CDR1 SGHRS, CDR2 YFSETQ. Trimming left V 3 bases short and J 4 bases short, with 10 bases between. The CDR3, as DNA: TGCGCCAGCAGCTCCTGGGCGAGAGAGACCCAGTACTTC. Residues: CASSSWARETQYF. Full variable domain (outside the CDR3, taken from reference TRBV5-1 and TRBJ2-5): KAGVTQTPRYLIKTRGQQVTLSCSPISGHRSVSWYQQTPGQGLQFLFEYFSETQRNKGNFPGRFSGRQFSNSRSEMNVSTLELGDSALYLCASSSWARETQYFGPGTRLLVL.

The V call is TRBV5-1, the J call TRBJ2-5; D may be TRBD1 or TRBD2 (5 bases each). Germline V CDR1 and CDR2: SGHRS, YFSETQ. Deletions cut 0 bases from V and 2 bases from J, with 17 bases between. This CDR3 is built from 17 residues. The CDR3 sequence is CASSLGIGPWGQETQYF. The CDR3, as DNA: TGCGCCAGCAGCTTGGGCATTGGTCCCTGGGGGCAAGAGACCCAGTACTTC.

The chain has TRBV4-1 and TRBJ2-3, with 10 bases that match TRBD1. J was trimmed by 6 bases and V by 2 bases; bases with no gene match: 8. CDR3 length: 16 residues. Germline V gives CDR1 MGHRA, CDR2 YSYEKL. CDR3 DNA: TGCGCCAGCAGCCAAAAAGCTGGACAGGGGGACGATACGCAGTATTTT. Translating gives CASSQKAGQGDDTQYF.

The chain employs TRBV19 and TRBJ2-2; tentative D call: TRBD1 (5 bases). The CDR3 spans 13 residues. Trimming took 8 bases from V and 5 from J, leaving 12 bases between them. In germline, CDR1 is LNHDA, CDR2 SQIVND (reference sequence). The DNA of the CDR3 is TGTGCCAGTTCAGACAGACAGACCGGGGAGCTGTTTTTT. Translating it yields CASSDRQTGELFF.

The chain has TRBV7-2 and TRBJ1-5, with D possibly matching TRBD1 (6 bases). Looked up from germline, CDR1 is SGHTA and CDR2 is FQGNSA. This CDR3 has 17 amino acids. Trimming stripped 0 bases from V and 0 bases from J, with 12 bases between. CDR3 protein: CASSLALGQSSNQPQHF. Here the CDR3 DNA reads TGTGCCAGCAGCTTAGCGCTAGGACAGTCTAGCAATCAGCCCCAGCATTTT.

This clone is a singleton in its sample. The CDR3 DNA follows: TGTGCCAGTAGCCAGACAGGGACAAAAACTGAAGCTTTCTTT. Its translation is CASSQTGTKTEAFF. This rearrangement joins TRBV19 to TRBJ1-1, with 7 bases aligning to TRBD1. The CDR3 loop spans 14 amino acids. V shed 6 bases, J shed 5 bases, and the junction held 9 bases outside the gene matches. Germline CDR1 LNHDA, CDR2 SQIVND (reference sequence).

This chain links TRBV11-1 with TRBJ2-7; D ambiguous. CDR1 is SGHAT, CDR2 FQDESV, per germline (reference sequence). The V and J ends lost 1 base and 0 bases respectively, with 7 bases between them. CDR3 size: 14 residues. The CDR3 DNA follows: TGTGCCAGCAGCTTAGTCGGCAGCTCCTACGAGCAGTACTTC. Protein: CASSLVGSSYEQYF. The full variable domain, rest sourced from reference TRBV11-1 and TRBJ2-7, is EAEVAQSPRYKITEKSQAVAFWCDPISGHATLYWYRQILGQGPELLVQFQDESVVDDSQLPKDRFSAERLKGVDSTLKIQPAELGDSAMYLCASSLVGSSYEQYFGPGTRLTVT.

The CDR3 DNA follows: TGTGCCTGGAGGGACAGGGATGGCTATGGCTACACCTTC. This sequence encodes CAWRDRDGYGYTF. V is TRBV30 and J is TRBJ1-2, with 8 bases fitting TRBD1. The germline CDR1 and CDR2 sequences are GTSNPN and SVGIG (reference sequence). Trimming at V came to 3 bases and at J to 4 bases, leaving 4 bases not matched to a gene. The CDR3 totals 13 residues.

This clone showed up just once. The chain has TRBV11-2 and TRBJ1-2, with 12 bases matching TRBD1. The V segment lost 5 bases and the J segment 3 bases; nucleotides outside the gene matches: 4. Per germline, CDR1 SGHAT and CDR2 FQNNGV. This CDR3 region has 15 residues. CDR3 DNA: TGTGCCAGCAGCCTTGGGACAGGGGGCGACTATGGCTACACCTTC. Translating it yields CASSLGTGGDYGYTF.